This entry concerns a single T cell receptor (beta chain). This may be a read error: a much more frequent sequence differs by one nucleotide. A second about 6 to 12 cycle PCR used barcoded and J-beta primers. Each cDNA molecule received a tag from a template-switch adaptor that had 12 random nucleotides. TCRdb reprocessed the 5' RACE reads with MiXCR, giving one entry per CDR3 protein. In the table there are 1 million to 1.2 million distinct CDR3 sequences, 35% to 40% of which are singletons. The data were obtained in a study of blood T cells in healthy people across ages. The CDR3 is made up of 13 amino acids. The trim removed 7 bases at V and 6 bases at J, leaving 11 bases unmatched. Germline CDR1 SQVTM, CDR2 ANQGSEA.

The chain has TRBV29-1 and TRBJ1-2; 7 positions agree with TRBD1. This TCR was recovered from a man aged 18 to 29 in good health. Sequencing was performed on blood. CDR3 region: CSDADRERDGYTF. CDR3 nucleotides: TGCAGCGATGCAGACAGGGAAAGGGATGGCTACACCTTC.